One TCR beta chain is described in this entry. The antigen is not known. This sample is drawn from a study of graft-versus-host responses after intestinal transplantation. Measured with immunoSEQ multiplex PCR; TCRdb has only the in-frame clones, and not every one. In the table there are 100,000 to 120,000 clones, 85% to 95% of which are singletons. The CDR3 has 15 residues. Per the germline V gene, CDR1 is MNHEY and CDR2 is SMNVEV (reference sequence). Losses at the gene ends were 3 bases for V and 6 bases for J; bases not matched to a gene: 8. The clonotype originates from a human donor who received an intestinal transplant. V usage is TRBV27 and J usage is TRBJ2-3; the match to TRBD2 covers 8 bases. The specimen comprised unstimulated CD8+ T cells sorted from spleen or lymph node cells, sampled before intestinal transplant. CDR3 loop: CASSFRGSGTDTQYF. CDR3 nucleotides: TGTGCCAGCAGTTTCCGGGGTAGCGGGACGGATACGCAGTATTTT.